This is a list of T cell receptor beta chains from one sample in a study of post-analysis software for immune sequencing data. TCRdb ran MiXCR on the PCR reads and lists one entry per CDR3 protein. Altogether about 190,000 distinct CDR3 sequences are present, 25% to 35% being singletons, with the ten largest covering 3.4%. Sequenced input: blood. The origin of the receptors is a girl between 2 and 17 years old with multiple sclerosis. CDR3s include the opening cysteine and the closing phenylalanine or tryptophan. A D gene is named only where the DNA matches it firmly. Clone size is not always given. Where it is, it says once, few, many or a class for expanded clones.

d_gene	v_gene	j_gene	abundance	CDR3aa	CDR3nt
TRBD1	TRBV5-1	TRBJ1-2	many	CASSTGTELYGYTF	TGCGCCAGCAGCACGGGGACAGAGCTCTATGGCTACACCTTC
.	TRBV5-1	TRBJ1-6	.	CASSSGANNSPLHF	TGCGCCAGCAGCTCTGGGGCTAACAATTCACCCCTCCACTTT
.	TRBV29-1	TRBJ2-3	many	CSVYPGVSTDTQYF	TGCAGCGTTTACCCGGGAGTTAGCACAGATACGCAGTATTTT
TRBD1	TRBV11-2	TRBJ2-1	.	CASSLGTGAYNKQFF	TGTGCCAGCAGCCTCGGCACAGGGGCATACAATAAGCAGTTCTTC
TRBD2	TRBV5-1	TRBJ2-2	.	CASSWTSRNTGELFF	TGCGCCAGCAGCTGGACTAGCAGGAACACCGGGGAGCTGTTTTTT
TRBD2	TRBV12-3/TRBV12-4	TRBJ2-1	.	CASSDSGTSGNADEQFF	TGTGCCAGCAGTGACTCCGGGACTAGCGGGAATGCGGATGAGCAGTTCTTC
TRBD1	TRBV12-3/TRBV12-4	TRBJ2-5	many	CASHRGLGETQYF	TGTGCCAGTCACAGGGGGCTAGGAGAGACCCAGTACTTC
.	TRBV5-1	TRBJ1-1	.	CASSLAGLPPLMNTEAFF	TGCGCCAGCAGCTTGGCTGGTTTGCCTCCTCTAATGAACACTGAAGCTTTCTTT
.	TRBV5-1	TRBJ1-2	.	CASSIYRVDYGYTF	TGCGCCAGCAGCATCTACAGGGTTGACTATGGCTACACCTTC
.	TRBV18	TRBJ2-3	.	CASSPSKVAADTQYF	TGTGCCAGCTCCCCCTCGAAGGTAGCCGCAGATACGCAGTATTTT